These 29 T cell receptor beta chains came from one sample sequenced in a study of blood T cell repertoires in COVID-19. The repertoire was sequenced with immunoSEQ multiplex PCR; TCRdb's copy has only in-frame clones and lacks some. The sample contains 100,000 to 150,000 clones, around 74% of which appear only once. Sequences were obtained from peripheral blood. These receptors were taken from a man in his sixties with acute or convalescent COVID-19.

CDR3 DNA sequence: TGCAGCGTACAACAGGGGTTGGAAGCCGGGGAGCTGTTTTTT. Amino acids: CSVQQGLEAGELFF. V and J are TRBV29-1 and TRBJ2-2, with 7 bases fitting TRBD1. The CDR3 is 14 amino acids. Germline loops: CDR1 SQVTM, CDR2 ANQGSEA. V lost 6 bases and J lost 6; bases outside the gene matches: 10.

This rearrangement joins TRBV25-1 to TRBJ1-2; 9 bases are a match to TRBD1. The CDR3 totals 14 residues. V was clipped by 8 bases and J by 4 bases; unmatched bases: 8. Germline CDR1 MGHDK, CDR2 SYGVNS. The CDR3 DNA reads TGTGCCAGCTCCTTCGGACAGGGGATCTATGGCTACACCTTC. Encoded protein: CASSFGQGIYGYTF.

This clone was seen once. This chain connects TRBV19 to TRBJ1-2; TRBD1 agrees at 7 bases. V was clipped by 7 bases and J by 4 bases; unmatched bases: 6. The CDR3 loop spans 13 amino acids. Looked up from germline, CDR1 is LNHDA and CDR2 is SQIVND (reference sequence). CDR3 sequence reads: CASNPAGGYGYTF. The CDR3 DNA sequence: TGTGCCAGTAACCCGGCAGGGGGCTATGGCTACACCTTC.

This clone was seen a handful of times. The V gene is TRBV7-2, the J gene TRBJ1-6, with D possibly matching TRBD1 (6 bases). The V and J ends lost 4 bases and 13 bases respectively, with 17 bases between them. The CDR3 is 14 residues long. CDR1 SGHTA and CDR2 FQGNSA come from the germline V gene. CDR3 residues: CASSSQGDIRPLHF. In DNA form, the CDR3 reads TGTGCCAGCAGCTCACAGGGCGACATTCGGCCCCTCCACTTT.

V gene TRBV6-5 combines with J gene TRBJ1-2; 7 positions agree with TRBD1. This CDR3 is 13 amino acids long. The junction had 5 bases not matched to a gene; V was cut back by 6 bases and J by 4 bases. Looked up from germline, CDR1 is MNHEY and CDR2 is SVGAGI. The CDR3 DNA reads TGTGCCAGCAGAAGGACAGGCTTCTATGGCTACACCTTC. Translated: CASRRTGFYGYTF.

The chain carries TRBV6-5 and TRBJ1-6; 7 bases match TRBD1. There are 15 residues in the CDR3. J was trimmed by 7 bases and V by 5 bases; bases with no gene match: 8. Germline CDR1 reads MNHEY; CDR2 reads SVGAGI. The CDR3 coding sequence is TGTGCCAGCAGTCGTACAGGGGATGGAAATTCACCCCTCCACTTT. As protein: CASSRTGDGNSPLHF.

This clone has only one observation. The chain carries TRBV19 and TRBJ1-5; D is uncertain. The CDR3 has 13 residues. Germline CDR1 LNHDA, CDR2 SQIVND (reference sequence). V was trimmed by 8 bases and J by 2 bases, leaving 10 bases between them. CDR3 protein: CASQSVGNQPQHF. DNA for the CDR3: TGTGCCAGTCAAAGCGTCGGCAATCAGCCCCAGCATTTT.

This clone was counted ten times or more. This chain uses TRBV15 with TRBJ2-6, with TRBD1 identical over 9 bases. Germline CDR1 is LNHNV and CDR2 is YYDKDF (reference sequence). This CDR3 contains 17 residues. V lost 3 bases to trimming and J lost 0 bases; unmatched junction nucleotides: 3. The CDR3 protein is CATSRDRGFSGANVLTF. CDR3 in DNA: TGTGCCACCAGCAGGGACAGGGGATTCTCTGGGGCCAACGTCCTGACTTTC.

The chain recombines TRBV30 with TRBJ2-3; D perhaps matches TRBD1 (5 bases). Germline-derived CDR1 and CDR2 are GTSNPN and SVGIG (reference sequence). The CDR3 consists of 13 residues. V was shortened by 2 bases and J by 7 bases, with 13 bases between the two germline ends. This chain's CDR3 is CAWSLGPTNTQYF. The CDR3 bases are TGTGCCTGGAGTTTGGGGCCCACGAATACGCAGTATTTT.

The chain carries TRBV30 and TRBJ1-3; possible D gene TRBD1, 5 bases. CDR1 GTSNPN and CDR2 SVGIG come from the germline V gene (reference sequence). Between the trimmed V and J ends, which lost 4 bases and 4 bases, there was a span of 14 bases. The CDR3 loop spans 14 amino acids. As DNA, the CDR3 is TGTGCCTGGAACCTGCAGGGAACGGGAAACACCATATATTTT. This sequence encodes CAWNLQGTGNTIYF.

The chain has TRBV7-9 and TRBJ1-1, with D maybe TRBD1 (5 bases). V dropped 3 bases and J dropped 1 base, with 18 bases sitting between them. The CDR3 loop spans 17 amino acids. CDR1 and CDR2 from the germline V gene are SEHNR and FQNEAQ (reference sequence). The CDR3 sequence: CASSLGEGRRSNTEAFF. In nucleotides, the CDR3 is TGTGCCAGCAGCTTGGGGGAGGGACGGAGATCGAACACTGAAGCTTTCTTT. Complete variable domain (other parts from reference TRBV7-9 and TRBJ1-1): DTGVSQNPRHKITKRGQNVTFRCDPISEHNRLYWYRQTLGQGPEFLTYFQNEAQLEKSRLLSDRFSAERPKGSFSTLEIQRTEQGDSAMYLCASSLGEGRRSNTEAFFGQGTRLTVV.

The V gene is TRBV30, the J gene TRBJ2-2; no clear D. With 5 bases removed from V and 0 bases from J, the gap between germline ends came to 10 bases. The CDR3 covers 14 residues. Germline loops: CDR1 GTSNPN, CDR2 SVGIG (reference sequence). The chain's CDR3 is CAWQPAPNTGELFF. CDR3 nucleotides: TGTGCCTGGCAACCAGCGCCGAACACCGGGGAGCTGTTTTTT.

V and J are TRBV9 and TRBJ1-2; D is unclear. V lost 0 bases and J 9 bases, leaving 6 bases between the germline ends. This CDR3 has 11 residues. Germline lookup yields CDR1 SGDLS and CDR2 YYNGEE. In DNA form, the CDR3 reads TGTGCCAGCAGCGTAGCTTTTAGCTACACCTTC. This codes for CASSVAFSYTF.

This clone showed up just a few times. The V gene is TRBV18, the J gene TRBJ2-5; tentative D call: TRBD1 (5 bases). There are 14 residues in the CDR3. Germline lookup yields CDR1 KGHSH and CDR2 LQKENI. V was clipped by 1 base and J by 4 bases, with 10 bases between them. The CDR3 nucleotides read TGTGCCAGCTCACCACAAGGGGATCGAGAGACCCAGTACTTC. Translation gives CASSPQGDRETQYF.

This chain uses TRBV27 with TRBJ1-1; D might be TRBD1 (5 bases). The CDR3 has 15 amino acids. Germline CDR1 is MNHEY and CDR2 is SMNVEV (reference sequence). V was clipped by 3 bases and J by 0 bases, with 11 bases between them. The CDR3 spells CASSFFGGLNTEAFF. The CDR3 DNA is TGTGCCAGCAGTTTTTTCGGGGGTCTGAACACTGAAGCTTTCTTT.

The chain joins TRBV6-5 to TRBJ1-6; D is uncertain. Germline V lookup: CDR1 MNHEY, CDR2 SVGAGI. V lost 7 bases and J lost 13, with 14 bases in between. This CDR3 is 12 amino acids long. CDR3: CASTVRAWPLHF. In nucleotides, the CDR3 is TGTGCCAGCACGGTCCGAGCTTGGCCCCTCCACTTT.

This clone came up once. V is TRBV12-5 and J is TRBJ2-1, with 10 positions matching TRBD2. The trim removed 7 bases at V and 0 bases at J, leaving 6 bases unmatched. CDR1 is LGHNT and CDR2 is FRNRAP in the germline V gene. This CDR3 is 16 amino acids long. For the CDR3, the DNA is TGTGCTAGTGTAAGACTAGCGGGCAGCTCCTACAATGAGCAGTTCTTC. It yields the protein CASVRLAGSSYNEQFF.

This clone has just one count. In DNA, the CDR3 is TGTGCCAGCAGCTCCGGGACAGGGGTGACCGGGGAGCTGTTTTTT. Its protein is CASSSGTGVTGELFF. The chain uses TRBV3-1 (or the pseudogene TRBV3-2) and TRBJ2-2; TRBD1 agrees at 10 bases. Unmatched junction bases numbered 5, after V lost 5 bases and J lost 5 bases. This CDR3 comprises 15 residues. Germline V lookup: CDR1 LGHDT, CDR2 YNNKEL (reference sequence).

The chain couples TRBV16 to TRBJ1-1; D is unresolved. CDR1 is KGHSY, CDR2 FQNENV, per germline. The CDR3 has 14 amino acids. V was pared by 1 base and J by 0 bases, with 6 bases between. The CDR3 reads CASSQFTVNTEAFF. CDR3 nucleotide sequence: TGTGCCAGCAGCCAATTTACGGTGAACACTGAAGCTTTCTTT.

The V and J genes are TRBV5-4 and TRBJ1-2; D call uncertain. Germline V gene sequence: CDR1 SGHNT, CDR2 YYREEE (reference sequence). V lost 2 bases and J lost 5, with 10 bases in between. The CDR3 is 13 residues long. The CDR3 DNA reads as TGTGCCAGCAGCTTTCCCGGGGAGTATGGCTACACCTTC. This encodes CASSFPGEYGYTF.

This clone has just a few counts. The chain couples TRBV19 to TRBJ1-2; 8 bases line up with TRBD1. V was clipped by 6 bases and J by 2 bases; unmatched bases: 5. Per germline, CDR1 LNHDA and CDR2 SQIVND (reference sequence). This CDR3 spans 14 amino acids. CDR3 in DNA: TGTGCCAGTAGCCCCGCAGGGGGCAACTATGGCTACACCTTC. This translates into CASSPAGGNYGYTF. Full variable domain (outside the CDR3, taken from reference TRBV19 and TRBJ1-2): DGGITQSPKYLFRKEGQNVTLSCEQNLNHDAMYWYRQDPGQGLRLIYYSQIVNDFQKGDIAEGYSVSREKKESFPLTVTSAQKNPTAFYLCASSPAGGNYGYTFGSGTRLTVV.

A single count supports this clone. The chain recombines TRBV10-3 with TRBJ2-5; 7 nucleotides match TRBD2. The CDR3 is made up of 17 amino acids. V trimming: 4 bases; J trimming: 5 bases; junction bases outside the gene matches: 16. The V gene's germline CDR1 is ENHRY and CDR2 SYGVKD. This chain's CDR3 is CAISGSRGLAEGETQYF. In DNA form, the CDR3 reads TGTGCCATCAGTGGCTCCCGAGGGCTAGCGGAGGGGGAGACCCAGTACTTC.

This clone was recorded once. This chain links TRBV7-2 with TRBJ1-1, with 8 bases matching TRBD1. J lost 5 bases, V lost 4 bases, and 12 bases had no gene match. The CDR3 is 16 amino acids. The V gene's germline CDR1 is SGHTA and CDR2 FQGNSA. The CDR3 DNA sequence: TGTGCCAGCAGCTCTAATTTCGGACAGGGTGAGACTGAAGCTTTCTTT. The encoded protein is CASSSNFGQGETEAFF.

This clone was seen a single time. The V call is TRBV2, the J call TRBJ2-2, with 7 bases lining up with TRBD2. With 4 bases clipped from V and 4 bases from J, the junction kept 6 bases outside the gene matches. CDR1 is SNHLY and CDR2 is FYNNEI in the germline V gene. The CDR3 has 15 residues. CDR3 in amino acids: CASSVAGVGTGELFF. The CDR3, as DNA: TGTGCCAGCAGTGTTGCGGGGGTAGGCACCGGGGAGCTGTTTTTT.

This chain joins TRBV4-1 and TRBJ2-1, with a weak D call TRBD2 (5 bases). The germline V gene encodes CDR1 MGHRA and CDR2 YSYEKL. This CDR3 has 14 amino acids. Between the trimmed V and J ends, which lost 1 base and 12 bases, there was a span of 16 bases. The CDR3 DNA sequence: TGCGCCAGCAGCCAAGTCCAGGCGAGCGAGGGGCAGTTCTTC. This translates into CASSQVQASEGQFF.

The chain links TRBV7-6 to TRBJ2-5, with D perhaps TRBD1 (5 bases). Trimming stripped 1 base from V and 3 bases from J, with 15 bases between. The CDR3 sequence is 16 residues long. Germline V gene data show CDR1 as SGHVS and CDR2 as FNYEAQ. The CDR3 loop is CASSLDYQGLEETQYF. CDR3 coding DNA: TGTGCCAGCAGCTTAGACTATCAGGGTTTGGAAGAGACCCAGTACTTC.

This clone was recorded once. J is TRBJ1-2 and V is TRBV3-1 (or the pseudogene TRBV3-2), with TRBD1 matching over 8 bases. Germline V lookup: CDR1 LGHDT, CDR2 YNNKEL (reference sequence). The CDR3 covers 14 residues. The junction had 8 bases not matched to a gene; V was cut back by 3 bases and J by 8 bases. CDR3 in amino acids: CASSQSGGLRGYTF. The DNA of the CDR3 is TGTGCCAGCAGCCAGTCAGGGGGCCTAAGGGGCTACACCTTC.

This chain uses TRBV2 with TRBJ2-5; 9 nucleotides line up with TRBD1. CDR1 and CDR2 (germline): SNHLY, FYNNEI. Trimming cost V 7 bases and J 5 bases; bases outside gene matches: 5. CDR3 length equals 13 residues. The CDR3 nucleotides are TGTGCCAGCAATACAGGGGGCTGGGAGACCCAGTACTTC. Encoded protein: CASNTGGWETQYF.

V usage is TRBV19 and J usage is TRBJ1-1; D is unclear. The CDR3 runs to 16 residues. Trimming took off 1 base at V and 7 bases at J, with 19 bases between the two ends. Per the germline V gene, CDR1 is LNHDA and CDR2 is SQIVND (reference sequence). In DNA, the CDR3 is TGTGCCAGTAGTATAGGCCCTCGGGGAGGGTCAGTTGAAGCTTTCTTT. This sequence encodes CASSIGPRGGSVEAFF.